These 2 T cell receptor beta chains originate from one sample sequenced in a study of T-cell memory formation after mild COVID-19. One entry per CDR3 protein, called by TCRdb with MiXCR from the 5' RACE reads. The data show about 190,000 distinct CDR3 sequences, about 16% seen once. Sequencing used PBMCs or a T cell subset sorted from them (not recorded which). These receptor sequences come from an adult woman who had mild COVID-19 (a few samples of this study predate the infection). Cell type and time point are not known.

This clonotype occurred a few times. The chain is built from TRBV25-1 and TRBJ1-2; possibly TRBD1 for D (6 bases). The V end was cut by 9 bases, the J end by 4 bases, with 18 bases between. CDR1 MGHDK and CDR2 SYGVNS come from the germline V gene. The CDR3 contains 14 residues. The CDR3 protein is CASNDPRGAYGYTF. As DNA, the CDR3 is TGTGCCAGTAACGATCCCCGGGGGGCCTATGGCTACACCTTC.

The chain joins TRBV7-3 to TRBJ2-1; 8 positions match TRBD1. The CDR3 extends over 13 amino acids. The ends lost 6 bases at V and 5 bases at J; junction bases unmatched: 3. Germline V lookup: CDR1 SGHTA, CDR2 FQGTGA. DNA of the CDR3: TGTGCCAGCAGTCCGGACAGGGACAATGAGCAGTTCTTC. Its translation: CASSPDRDNEQFF.